The text below deals with one T cell receptor (beta chain). Its antigen is not identified. The data were produced by immunoSEQ multiplex PCR, yet TCRdb's version contains in-frame clones alone and is incomplete. The sample consists of roughly 65,000 clones, around nine tenths of them appearing once. This sample stems from a study of T cell responses to AZD1222 COVID-19 vaccine. The CDR3 is 15 residues long. Trimming removed 4 bases from V and 4 bases from J; junction bases left unmatched: 1. CDR1 and CDR2 from the germline V gene are SNHLY and FYNNEI. Study conclusions and caveats: At 160-218 and 743-854, vaccine-associated CD4 TCRs were dominant, and they spanned spike. Epitopes outside B.1.351 and B.1.1.7 mutated regions reportedly drew nearly half of spike TCRs. After two AZD1222 doses, spike-specific TCR breadth and depth rose versus day 0.

The sequence came from an adult in good health. Sequencing was performed on peripheral blood, taken on day 0 of AZD1222 vaccination. This chain links TRBV2 with TRBJ2-2, with 12 bases lining up with TRBD2. This chain's CDR3 is CASSGLAGATGELFF. The DNA of the CDR3 is TGTGCCAGCAGTGGACTAGCGGGAGCCACCGGGGAGCTGTTTTTT.